This T cell receptor beta chain emerged from a study of CD8+CD57+ T cells in acquired aplastic anemia. In the study overall: The mean DNA yield obtained from sorted CD4+ and CD8+ cells came to 3.2 ug. Study-wide findings and caveats: Patients shared some 30 CD8+ CDR3 sequences with controls.

Points on this clonotype: Its matching antigen is unknown.

It was genomic DNA that served as the template for profiling TCR beta VDJ and CDR3. From the reads, TCRdb called clonotypes with MiXCR, one entry per CDR3 protein. The data show 35,000 to 40,000 distinct CDR3 sequences, with around 80% seen just once and about 23% held by the top ten. The specimen was sorted CD4+, CD8+, or CD8+CD57+ T cells (not recorded which) from PBMCs. The TCR sequence derives from a human donor in good health, serving as a control.

The CDR3 is CASSKGQETYEQYF. CDR3 DNA sequence: TGTGCCAGCAGCAAGGGACAGGAAACCTACGAGCAGTACTTC. The genes are TRBV7-6 and TRBJ2-7; 8 bases line up with TRBD1. The ends lost 5 bases at V and 2 bases at J; junction bases unmatched: 5. CDR1 and CDR2 from the germline V gene are SGHVS and FNYEAQ. CDR3 size: 14 residues.